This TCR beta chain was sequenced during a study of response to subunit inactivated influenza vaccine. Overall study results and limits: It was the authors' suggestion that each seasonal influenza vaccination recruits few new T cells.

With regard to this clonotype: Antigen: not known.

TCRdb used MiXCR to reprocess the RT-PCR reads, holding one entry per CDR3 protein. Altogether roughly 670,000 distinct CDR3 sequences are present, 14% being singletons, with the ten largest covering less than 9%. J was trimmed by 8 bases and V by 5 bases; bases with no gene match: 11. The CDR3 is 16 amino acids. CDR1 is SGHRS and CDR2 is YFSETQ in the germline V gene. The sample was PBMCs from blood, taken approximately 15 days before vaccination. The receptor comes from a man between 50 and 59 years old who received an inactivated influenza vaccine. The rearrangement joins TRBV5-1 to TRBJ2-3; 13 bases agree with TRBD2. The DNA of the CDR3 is TGCGCCAGCAGACCCCCGGGACTAGCGGGGAGGGCTACGCAGTATTTT. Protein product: CASRPPGLAGRATQYF.